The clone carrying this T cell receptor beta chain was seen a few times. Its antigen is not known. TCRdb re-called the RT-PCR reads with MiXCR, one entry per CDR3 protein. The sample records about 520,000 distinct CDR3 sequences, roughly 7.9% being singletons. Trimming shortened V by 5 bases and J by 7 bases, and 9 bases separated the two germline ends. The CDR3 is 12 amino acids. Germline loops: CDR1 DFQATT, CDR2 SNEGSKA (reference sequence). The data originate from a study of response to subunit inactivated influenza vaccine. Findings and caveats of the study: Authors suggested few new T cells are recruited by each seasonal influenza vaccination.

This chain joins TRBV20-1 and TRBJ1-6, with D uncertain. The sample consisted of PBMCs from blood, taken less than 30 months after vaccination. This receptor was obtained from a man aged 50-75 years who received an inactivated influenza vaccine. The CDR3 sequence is CSALGSNSPLHF. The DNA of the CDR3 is TGCAGTGCTTTGGGGAGCAATTCACCCCTCCACTTT.